The 21 T cell receptor beta chains given below trace back to one sample, sequenced in a study of blood T cell repertoires in COVID-19. Produced via immunoSEQ multiplex PCR; TCRdb's table is partial and in-frame only. The sample gives 250,000 to 300,000 clones, roughly nine tenths of which show up once; 1.2% is in the top ten. Sequencing input: PBMCs or T cells enriched from blood (not recorded which). The receptors stem from a human donor in a cohort exposed to, infected with or recovered from COVID-19 (not recorded which). The donor label of this sample is uncertain.

The chain recombines TRBV25-1 with TRBJ2-1, with D unresolved. Germline loops: CDR1 MGHDK, CDR2 SYGVNS. The CDR3 is 13 amino acids. Trimming took off 2 bases at V and 7 bases at J, with 9 bases between the two ends. The CDR3 region is CASSEPGANEQFF. The CDR3, as DNA: TGTGCCAGCAGTGAACCGGGTGCAAATGAGCAGTTCTTC.

This chain joins TRBV29-1 and TRBJ1-2; the D gene is possibly TRBD1 (5 bases). Between the trimmed V and J ends, which lost 5 bases and 0 bases, there was a span of 13 bases. This CDR3 comprises 14 residues. CDR1 and CDR2 from the germline V gene are SQVTM and ANQGSEA. The CDR3 is CSVSRQFTNYGYTF. In nucleotides, the CDR3 is TGCAGCGTTTCGCGACAGTTTACTAACTATGGCTACACCTTC.

This sequence joins TRBV4-3 and TRBJ2-7; tentatively, D is TRBD2 (6 bases). V lost 0 bases and J lost 2, with 11 bases in between. Germline-derived CDR1 and CDR2 are LGHNA and YSLEER. The CDR3 extends over 15 amino acids. The CDR3 DNA is TGCGCCAGCAGCCAAGATTCGCGGGGACCCTACGAGCAGTACTTC. This encodes CASSQDSRGPYEQYF.

The V gene is TRBV18, the J gene TRBJ1-2; TRBD1 might be the D (6 bases). There are 15 residues in the CDR3. V lost 0 bases and J lost 6, with 14 bases in between. CDR1 and CDR2 (germline): KGHSH, LQKENI. The CDR3 protein is CASSPPGRGPDGYTF. The CDR3 nucleotides read TGTGCCAGCTCACCACCGGGCAGGGGCCCCGATGGCTACACCTTC.

J is TRBJ2-3 and V is TRBV9; 10 positions match TRBD1. CDR3 size: 16 residues. The trim removed 4 bases at V and 4 bases at J, leaving 9 bases unmatched. The germline V gene has CDR1 SGDLS and CDR2 YYNGEE. The CDR3 region is CASSPDLTGGSDTQYF. CDR3 coding DNA: TGTGCCAGCAGCCCAGACCTGACAGGGGGCTCAGATACGCAGTATTTT.

This chain uses TRBV7-8 with TRBJ2-3; TRBD2 aligns across 7 bases. CDR3 size: 18 residues. Germline assignment: CDR1 SGHVS and CDR2 FQNEAQ. Trimming took 5 bases from V and 4 from J; bases not matched to a gene: 18. The CDR3, as DNA: TGTGCCAGCAGCGGGCGCCTAGCGGCCCGGGGATTGTCAGATACGCAGTATTTT. This encodes CASSGRLAARGLSDTQYF.

Only one count was recorded for this clone. This chain joins TRBV5-4 and TRBJ1-1, with 7 positions matching TRBD1. The germline V gene has CDR1 SGHNT and CDR2 YYREEE (reference sequence). V dropped 4 bases and J dropped 4; count of bases not matched to a gene: 10. This CDR3 is built from 15 residues. The DNA of the CDR3 is TGTGCCAGCAGCGCCGTGCAGGGGGTGAGCACTGAAGCTTTCTTT. Its translation: CASSAVQGVSTEAFF. The full variable domain, completed using reference TRBV5-4 and TRBJ1-1, is ETGVTQSPTHLIKTRGQQVTLRCSSQSGHNTVSWYQQALGQGPQFIFQYYREEENGRGNFPPRFSGLQFPNYSSELNVNALELDDSALYLCASSAVQGVSTEAFFGQGTRLTVV.

This chain connects TRBV3-1 (or the pseudogene TRBV3-2) to TRBJ1-1; weak D call: TRBD1 (5 bases). The V end lost 4 bases, the J end lost 0 bases, and 9 bases lay between the germline ends. Germline-derived CDR1 and CDR2 are LGHDT and YNNKEL (reference sequence). The CDR3 contains 14 residues. CDR3 in DNA: TGTGCCAGCAGCCCTGGGGGGATGAACACTGAAGCTTTCTTT. Amino acids: CASSPGGMNTEAFF.

This chain joins TRBV6-5 and TRBJ2-7, with D tentatively TRBD1 (5 bases). Germline loops: CDR1 MNHEY, CDR2 SVGAGI. CDR3 length: 15 residues. V was clipped by 2 bases and J by 0 bases, with 11 bases between them. The CDR3 protein is CASSYNRDSSYEQYF. CDR3 coding DNA: TGTGCCAGCAGTTACAATCGAGACAGCTCCTACGAGCAGTACTTC.

This clone was seen only once. Other DNA sequences within the sample encode an identical CDR3. The CDR3: CASSSRETQYF. In nucleotides, the CDR3 is TGTGCCAGCAGCTCCCGAGAGACCCAGTACTTC. This chain links TRBV7-2 with TRBJ2-5; D is unclear. Trimming cost V 4 bases and J 4 bases, with 4 bases left between them. This CDR3 has 11 amino acids. CDR1 SGHTA and CDR2 FQGNSA come from the germline V gene.

The rearrangement links TRBV7-2 to TRBJ1-5, with 7 nucleotides matching TRBD1. Germline V CDR1 and CDR2: SGHTA, FQGNSA. V lost 3 bases, J lost 4 bases, and 6 bases stayed unmatched. The CDR3 consists of 15 residues. CDR3 DNA: TGTGCCAGCAGCTTGTCCGGCAGGGGGAATCAGCCCCAGCATTTT. Encoded protein: CASSLSGRGNQPQHF.

The chain recombines TRBV5-1 with TRBJ1-1; tentatively, D is TRBD1 (5 bases). Trimming removed 5 bases from V and 0 bases from J, with 14 bases in between. This CDR3 spans 15 amino acids. Germline V gives CDR1 SGHRS, CDR2 YFSETQ. Written as DNA, the CDR3 is TGCGCCAGCAGAGAGGCACGGACACTGAACACTGAAGCTTTCTTT. This codes for CASREARTLNTEAFF.

V gene TRBV6-6 combines with J gene TRBJ1-2; perhaps TRBD1 as D (6 bases). The CDR3 runs to 14 residues. The V and J ends lost 7 bases and 9 bases respectively, with 21 bases between them. Per the germline V gene, CDR1 is MNHNY and CDR2 is SVGAGI (reference sequence). The CDR3 DNA reads TGTGCCAGCACCCGGGGGGGCAATAGCCGAAGCTACACCTTC. This codes for CASTRGGNSRSYTF.

The V and J genes are TRBV30 and TRBJ1-2, with a weak D call TRBD1 (5 bases). CDR1 and CDR2 from the germline V gene are GTSNPN and SVGIG (reference sequence). The germline V and J ends were trimmed by 5 bases and 10 bases, with 14 bases remaining between them. CDR3 size: 11 residues. CDR3 sequence reads: CAWGTTGHYTF. The DNA for the CDR3 is TGTGCCTGGGGGACTACCGGGCACTACACCTTC. Full variable domain (missing parts from reference TRBV30 and TRBJ1-2): SQTIHQWPATLVQPVGSPLSLECTVEGTSNPNLYWYRQAAGRGLQLLFYSVGIGQISSEVPQNLSASRPQDRQFILSSKKLLLSDSGFYLCAWGTTGHYTFGSGTRLTVV.

The chain recombines TRBV27 with TRBJ1-1; D unclear. Deletions cut 5 bases from V and 5 bases from J, with 27 bases between. The germline V gene has CDR1 MNHEY and CDR2 SMNVEV (reference sequence). This CDR3 region has 18 residues. CDR3: CASSPGVRRLRNVTEAFF. The CDR3 DNA reads as TGTGCCAGCAGTCCCGGAGTCAGGAGGCTTAGGAACGTAACTGAAGCTTTCTTT.

The V call is TRBV18, the J call TRBJ2-1, with 8 bases fitting TRBD2. J lost 5 bases, V lost 0 bases, and 6 bases had no gene match. The germline V gene encodes CDR1 KGHSH and CDR2 LQKENI. The CDR3 runs to 16 residues. CDR3 protein: CASSPPWSGGDNEQFF. In DNA, the CDR3 is TGTGCCAGCTCACCACCGTGGAGCGGGGGAGACAATGAGCAGTTCTTC.

The V and J genes are TRBV7-9 and TRBJ2-7, with D possibly TRBD1 on 6 matching bases. This CDR3 spans 11 amino acids. Germline CDR1 is SEHNR and CDR2 is FQNEAQ (reference sequence). The V and J ends lost 6 bases and 9 bases respectively, with 12 bases between them. The CDR3 coding sequence is TGTGCCAGCAGTTCTGGGGGCCTGCAGTACTTC. Its protein is CASSSGGLQYF.

This rearrangement joins TRBV7-9 to TRBJ1-1; D unresolved. CDR1 and CDR2 from the germline V gene are SEHNR and FQNEAQ (reference sequence). Trimming removed 5 bases at V and 0 bases at J, with 7 bases between. The CDR3 totals 13 residues. Here the CDR3 DNA reads TGTGCCAGCAGCCTAACAGTGAACACTGAAGCTTTCTTT. Its translation is CASSLTVNTEAFF.

The chain joins TRBV2 to TRBJ2-2, with 9 bases aligning to TRBD1. The trim removed 9 bases at V and 4 bases at J, leaving 6 bases unmatched. Germline V gene data show CDR1 as SNHLY and CDR2 as FYNNEI. The CDR3 has 14 residues. CDR3 protein: CARTGQGGTGELFF. CDR3 coding DNA: TGTGCCAGAACGGGACAGGGAGGCACCGGGGAGCTGTTTTTT.

Concerning this clone itself: Within the sample, other DNA sequences also encode this same CDR3. V usage is TRBV5-1 and J usage is TRBJ2-5; TRBD2 agrees at 13 bases. CDR1 is SGHRS, CDR2 YFSETQ, per germline. With 2 bases clipped from V and 5 bases from J, the junction kept 3 bases outside the gene matches. The CDR3 is 15 amino acids. The CDR3 nucleotides read TGCGCCAGCAGCTTACTAGCGGGGGGGCAGGAGACCCAGTACTTC. This translates into CASSLLAGGQETQYF.

The chain joins TRBV5-1 to TRBJ2-3, with unresolved D. Between the trimmed V and J ends, which lost 0 bases and 6 bases, there was a span of 5 bases. Germline V gene sequence: CDR1 SGHRS, CDR2 YFSETQ. The CDR3 has 12 amino acids. This CDR3 reads CASSLVGDTQYF. CDR3 bases: TGCGCCAGCAGCTTGGTCGGGGATACGCAGTATTTT.